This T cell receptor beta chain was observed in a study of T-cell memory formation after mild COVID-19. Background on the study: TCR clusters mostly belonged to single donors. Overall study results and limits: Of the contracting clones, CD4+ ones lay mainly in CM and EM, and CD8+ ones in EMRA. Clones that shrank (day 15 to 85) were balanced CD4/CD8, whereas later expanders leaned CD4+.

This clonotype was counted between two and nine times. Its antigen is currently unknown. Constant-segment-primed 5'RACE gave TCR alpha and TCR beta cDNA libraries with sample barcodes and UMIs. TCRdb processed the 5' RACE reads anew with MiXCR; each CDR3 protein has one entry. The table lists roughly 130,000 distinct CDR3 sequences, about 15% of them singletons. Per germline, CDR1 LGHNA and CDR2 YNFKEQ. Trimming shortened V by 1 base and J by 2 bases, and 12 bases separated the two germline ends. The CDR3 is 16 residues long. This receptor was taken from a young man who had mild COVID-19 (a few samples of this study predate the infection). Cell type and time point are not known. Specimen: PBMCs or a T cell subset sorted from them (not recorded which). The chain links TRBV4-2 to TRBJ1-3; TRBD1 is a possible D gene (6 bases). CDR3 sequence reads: CASSQAGGGTGNTIYF. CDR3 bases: TGTGCCAGCAGCCAAGCCGGAGGGGGAACTGGAAACACCATATATTTT.